Each of the 22 T cell receptor beta chains below was sequenced from the same sample in a study of cytomegalovirus exposure and HLA in healthy donors. The PCR made use of 60 Vbeta and 13 Jbeta primers. Sequencing used immunoSEQ multiplex PCR; TCRdb keeps in-frame clones, though not all of them. The profile shows some 160,000 clones, around 73% of them singletons. The sample consisted of PBMCs. The source of these receptors is a woman in her late teens or twenties in good health and CMV-seropositive.

The chain uses TRBV11-3 and TRBJ2-5; a weak D match, TRBD1 (7 bases). CDR3 length: 15 amino acids. Germline-derived CDR1 and CDR2 are SGHNT and YENEEA. Between the trimmed V and J ends, which lost 8 bases and 0 bases, there was a span of 16 bases. The CDR3 DNA reads as TGTGCCAGCTCCCGAGGAGGGACAGACCAAGAGACCCAGTACTTC. Translated, it gives CASSRGGTDQETQYF.

This rearrangement joins TRBV7-2 to TRBJ1-4; D is unresolved. CDR1 and CDR2 (germline): SGHTA, FQGNSA. V was clipped by 2 bases and J by 0 bases, with 4 bases between them. This CDR3 has 14 amino acids. The DNA of the CDR3 is TGTGCCAGCAGCTTATCTTCAACTAATGAAAAACTGTTTTTT. Translation: CASSLSSTNEKLFF.

The chain recombines TRBV2 with TRBJ2-4; 9 nucleotides align to TRBD1. The CDR3 contains 17 residues. Germline lookup yields CDR1 SNHLY and CDR2 FYNNEI. J gave up 1 base and V 6 bases, and 10 bases lay outside the gene matches. CDR3 region: CASSRDRAGVAKNIQYF. DNA of the CDR3: TGTGCCAGCAGCCGGGACAGGGCGGGGGTGGCCAAAAACATTCAGTACTTC.

The chain has TRBV5-4 and TRBJ1-2, with D possibly being TRBD1 (6 bases). V was shortened by 5 bases and J by 4 bases, with 12 bases between the two germline ends. Germline-derived CDR1 and CDR2 are SGHNT and YYREEE (reference sequence). This CDR3 has 13 amino acids. This CDR3 is CASRQQGFYGYTF. DNA of the CDR3: TGTGCCAGCAGGCAACAGGGTTTCTATGGCTACACCTTC. The full variable domain, rest sourced from reference TRBV5-4 and TRBJ1-2, is ETGVTQSPTHLIKTRGQQVTLRCSSQSGHNTVSWYQQALGQGPQFIFQYYREEENGRGNFPPRFSGLQFPNYSSELNVNALELDDSALYLCASRQQGFYGYTFGSGTRLTVV.

This clone came up a few times. The chain recombines TRBV11-2 with TRBJ2-7; unclear D gene. The CDR3 length is 14 residues. The V gene lost 1 base and the J gene lost 0 bases, with 7 bases spanning the gap. Looked up from germline, CDR1 is SGHAT and CDR2 is FQNNGV. This CDR3 reads CASSLVGSSYEQYF. DNA of the CDR3: TGTGCCAGCAGCTTAGTGGGCAGCTCCTACGAGCAGTACTTC.

The chain joins TRBV6-5 to TRBJ2-2; D gene ambiguous. Germline V gives CDR1 MNHEY, CDR2 SVGAGI. The CDR3 contains 15 residues. The ends were cut back, 3 bases at V and 2 bases at J, with 10 bases in the middle. DNA of the CDR3: TGTGCCAGCAGTTATAGCACCCCTAACACCGGGGAGCTGTTTTTT. Translation gives CASSYSTPNTGELFF.

This chain uses TRBV7-8 with TRBJ1-1; D is possibly TRBD1 (6 bases). The CDR3 consists of 21 residues. Per germline, CDR1 SGHVS and CDR2 FQNEAQ. The ends were cut back, 5 bases at V and 0 bases at J, with 31 bases in the middle. The CDR3 DNA reads TGTGCCAGCAGCCCGCAAAGGGGGGGGTCTCCCTTCTCGGTTATGAACACTGAAGCTTTCTTT. This gives the protein CASSPQRGGSPFSVMNTEAFF.

This clone was seen only a few times. The chain uses TRBV7-8 and TRBJ2-6; tentative D call: TRBD1 (5 bases). The CDR3 runs to 18 residues. Trimming took off 1 base at V and 1 base at J, with 14 bases between the two ends. Germline V gives CDR1 SGHVS, CDR2 FQNEAQ. CDR3 residues: CASSLGWGSQSGANVLTF. The CDR3 nucleotides are TGTGCCAGCAGCTTAGGGTGGGGCTCGCAGTCTGGGGCCAACGTCCTGACTTTC.

CDR3 in DNA: TGTGCCAGCAGCTTGTTTGTGGCGGGCACTGAAGCTTTCTTT. Translated, it gives CASSLFVAGTEAFF. This chain uses TRBV5-6 with TRBJ1-1; the D is unclear. The CDR3 consists of 14 residues. V was shortened by 1 base and J by 4 bases, with 11 bases between the two germline ends. Looked up from germline, CDR1 is SGHDT and CDR2 is YYEEEE.

This chain uses TRBV6-1 with TRBJ1-4; possible D gene TRBD1, 6 bases. The CDR3 contains 13 residues. Germline values: CDR1 MNHNS, CDR2 SASEGT. V was trimmed by 7 bases and J by 6 bases, leaving 12 bases between them. The CDR3 sequence is CASNDRSYEKLFF. The CDR3 DNA sequence: TGTGCCAGCAACGACAGGAGTTATGAAAAACTGTTTTTT.

The rearrangement uses TRBV5-4 and TRBJ2-1; D possibly corresponds to TRBD1 (6 bases). V was clipped by 4 bases and J by 3 bases, with 14 bases between them. This CDR3 comprises 15 residues. The V gene's germline CDR1 is SGHNT and CDR2 YYREEE (reference sequence). The CDR3 nucleotides are TGTGCCAGCAGCATACAGGGCTCAGTCTACAATGAGCAGTTCTTC. Its protein product is CASSIQGSVYNEQFF. The full variable domain, completed using reference TRBV5-4 and TRBJ2-1, is ETGVTQSPTHLIKTRGQQVTLRCSSQSGHNTVSWYQQALGQGPQFIFQYYREEENGRGNFPPRFSGLQFPNYSSELNVNALELDDSALYLCASSIQGSVYNEQFFGPGTRLTVL.

This chain links TRBV2 with TRBJ1-1, with a tentative D call TRBD1 (5 bases). Looked up from germline, CDR1 is SNHLY and CDR2 is FYNNEI. CDR3 length: 14 residues. V shed 8 bases and J shed 4 bases, with 17 bases lying between them. The CDR3 DNA sequence: TGTGCCAGCGCCGGGACTCTGGGGCGCACTGAAGCTTTCTTT. It yields the protein CASAGTLGRTEAFF.

V and J are TRBV4-2 and TRBJ2-1; TRBD2 might be the D (5 bases). Trimming took 0 bases from V and 7 from J, leaving 13 bases between them. Germline CDR1 is LGHNA and CDR2 is YNFKEQ. The CDR3 extends over 15 amino acids. This CDR3 is CASSQDWLAGNEQFF. In DNA, the CDR3 is TGTGCCAGCAGCCAAGATTGGCTAGCTGGAAATGAGCAGTTCTTC.

On this clone: Other nucleotide sequences from this sample produce the same CDR3. The chain combines TRBV4-3 with TRBJ2-7; TRBD1 aligns across 7 bases. Per germline, CDR1 LGHNA and CDR2 YSLEER. Losses at the gene ends were 0 bases for V and 2 bases for J; bases not matched to a gene: 4. This CDR3 comprises 15 residues. The DNA of the CDR3 is TGCGCCAGCAGCCAAGACCGGGACAGCACCTACGAGCAGTACTTC. This translates into CASSQDRDSTYEQYF.

This clone was observed a few times. The chain carries TRBV6-1 and TRBJ1-4; possible D gene TRBD1, 5 bases. Per germline, CDR1 MNHNS and CDR2 SASEGT. Trimming stripped 2 bases from V and 0 bases from J, with 7 bases between. The CDR3 length is 15 residues. CDR3 coding DNA: TGTGCCAGCAGTGAAACGACAGCAACTAATGAAAAACTGTTTTTT. Protein sequence: CASSETTATNEKLFF.

This chain connects TRBV19 to TRBJ1-5, with D hard to call. Between the trimmed V and J ends, which lost 1 base and 6 bases, there was a span of 10 bases. The CDR3 spans 14 residues. In germline, CDR1 is LNHDA, CDR2 SQIVND (reference sequence). CDR3 DNA: TGTGCCAGTAGTATAGGGGAGGCGGGTCAGCCCCAGCATTTT. It translates to CASSIGEAGQPQHF.

This clone was recorded only once. The rearrangement uses TRBV5-1 and TRBJ2-1; 8 bases agree with TRBD1. The CDR3 loop spans 15 amino acids. The V and J ends lost 2 bases and 7 bases, in that order; junction bases with no gene match: 8. In germline, CDR1 is SGHRS, CDR2 YFSETQ. CDR3 bases: TGCGCCAGCAGCTTCGGACAGGGCGCACCGAATGAGCAGTTCTTC. Amino acid sequence: CASSFGQGAPNEQFF.

The chain uses TRBV27 and TRBJ1-2, with a tentative D call TRBD1 (5 bases). Trimming shortened V by 2 bases and J by 8 bases, and 12 bases separated the two germline ends. This CDR3 is 13 amino acids long. The germline V gene encodes CDR1 MNHEY and CDR2 SMNVEV (reference sequence). CDR3 coding DNA: TGTGCCAGCAGTTTACAGGGATCGGTGGGCTACACCTTC. This encodes CASSLQGSVGYTF.

Only one count was recorded for this clone. The chain combines TRBV7-2 with TRBJ2-1; TRBD2 agrees at 8 bases. CDR3 length equals 18 residues. Germline loops: CDR1 SGHTA, CDR2 FQGNSA. J lost 3 bases, V lost 6 bases, and 16 bases had no gene match. CDR3 in amino acids: CASSLAAGGGMVYNEQFF. CDR3 nucleotides: TGTGCCAGCAGTCTTGCCGCGGGGGGAGGAATGGTCTACAATGAGCAGTTCTTC.

The genes are TRBV10-3 and TRBJ2-1, with 7 positions matching TRBD2. Germline values: CDR1 ENHRY, CDR2 SYGVKD. After removal of 0 bases from V and 3 bases from J, the junction contained 8 bases not matched to a gene. CDR3 length: 17 residues. The CDR3 protein is CAISESGAGTSYNEQFF. CDR3 coding DNA: TGTGCCATCAGTGAGTCAGGAGCGGGGACCAGCTACAATGAGCAGTTCTTC.

The chain joins TRBV2 to TRBJ2-3, with D unresolved. The V gene lost 4 bases and the J gene lost 6 bases, with 8 bases spanning the gap. Germline V lookup: CDR1 SNHLY, CDR2 FYNNEI. This CDR3 has 12 residues. CDR3 amino acids: CASSVISDTQYF. The CDR3 bases are TGTGCCAGCAGTGTAATATCGGATACGCAGTATTTT.

The chain has TRBV4-2 and TRBJ2-2, with a tentative D call TRBD2 (8 bases). With 0 bases removed from V and 2 bases from J, the gap between germline ends came to 25 bases. The CDR3 has 21 amino acids. The V gene's germline CDR1 is LGHNA and CDR2 YNFKEQ. CDR3 DNA: TGTGCCAGCAGCCAAGATTGGAGTAGCGGGACAGCCCCCCTCAACACCGGGGAGCTGTTTTTT. Its protein is CASSQDWSSGTAPLNTGELFF.